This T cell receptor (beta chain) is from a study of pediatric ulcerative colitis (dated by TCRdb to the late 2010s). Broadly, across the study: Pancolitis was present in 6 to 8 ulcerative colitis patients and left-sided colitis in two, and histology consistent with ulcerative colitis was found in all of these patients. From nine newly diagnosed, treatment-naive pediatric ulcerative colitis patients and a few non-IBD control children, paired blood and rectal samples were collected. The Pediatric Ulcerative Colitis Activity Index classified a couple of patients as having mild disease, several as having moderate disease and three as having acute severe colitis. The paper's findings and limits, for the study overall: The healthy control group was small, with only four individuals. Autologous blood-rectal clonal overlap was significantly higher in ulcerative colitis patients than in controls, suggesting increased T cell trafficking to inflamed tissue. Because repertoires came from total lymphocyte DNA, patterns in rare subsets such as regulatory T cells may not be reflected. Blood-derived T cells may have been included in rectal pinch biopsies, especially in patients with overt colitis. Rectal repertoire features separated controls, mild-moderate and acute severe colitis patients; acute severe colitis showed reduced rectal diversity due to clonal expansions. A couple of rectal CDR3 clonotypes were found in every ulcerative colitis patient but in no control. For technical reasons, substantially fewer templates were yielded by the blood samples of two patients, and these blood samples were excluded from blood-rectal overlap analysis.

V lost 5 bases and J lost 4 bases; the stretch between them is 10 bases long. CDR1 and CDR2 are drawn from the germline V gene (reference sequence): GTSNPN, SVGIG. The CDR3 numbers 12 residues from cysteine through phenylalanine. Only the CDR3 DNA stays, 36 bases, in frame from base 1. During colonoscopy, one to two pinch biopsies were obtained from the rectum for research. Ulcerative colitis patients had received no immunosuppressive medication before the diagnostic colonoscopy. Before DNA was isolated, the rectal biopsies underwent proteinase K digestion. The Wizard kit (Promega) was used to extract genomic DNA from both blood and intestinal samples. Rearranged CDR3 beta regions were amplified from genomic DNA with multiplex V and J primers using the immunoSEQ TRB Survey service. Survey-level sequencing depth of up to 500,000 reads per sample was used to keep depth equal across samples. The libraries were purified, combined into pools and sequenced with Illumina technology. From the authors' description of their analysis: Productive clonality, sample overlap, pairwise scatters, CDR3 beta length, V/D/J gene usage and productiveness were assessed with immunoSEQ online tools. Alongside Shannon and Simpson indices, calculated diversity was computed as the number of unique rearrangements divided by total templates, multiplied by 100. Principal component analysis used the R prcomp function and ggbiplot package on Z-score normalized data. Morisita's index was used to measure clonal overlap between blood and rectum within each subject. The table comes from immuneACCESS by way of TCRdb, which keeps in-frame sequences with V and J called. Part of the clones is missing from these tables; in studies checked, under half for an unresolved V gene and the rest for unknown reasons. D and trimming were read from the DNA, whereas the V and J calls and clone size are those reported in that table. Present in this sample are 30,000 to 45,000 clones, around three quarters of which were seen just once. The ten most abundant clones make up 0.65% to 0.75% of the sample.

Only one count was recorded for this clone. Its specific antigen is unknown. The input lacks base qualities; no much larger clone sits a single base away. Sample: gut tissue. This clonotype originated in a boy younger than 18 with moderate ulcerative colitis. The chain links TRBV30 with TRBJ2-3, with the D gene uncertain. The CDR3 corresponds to CAWGPRADTQYF. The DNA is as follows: TGTGCCTGGGGCCCAAGGGCAGATACGCAGTATTTT.